Listed below are T cell receptor beta chains from one sample, sequenced in a study of blood T cell repertoires in COVID-19. Sequencing was performed with immunoSEQ multiplex PCR; in TCRdb, only in-frame clones are kept and a portion is missing. The sample shows roughly 160,000 clones, 80% to 90% of them seen only once. The sequencing input was peripheral blood. The receptors stem from an elderly woman with COVID-19, enrolled during active disease. The CDR3 runs from the conserved cysteine through the conserved F or W. Fields, in order: V gene, clone size, J gene, D gene, CDR3 length, CDR3 DNA, CDR3 protein. The D gene is left open where the match is weak. The size of a clone is reported for some rows only, either as once, few or many, or as a class for expanded clones.

v_call: TRBV5-1; clone_size: NA; j_call: TRBJ2-2; d_call: TRBD1; cdr3_length: 16; cdr3_nt: TGCGCCAGCACCCTAGTGGGGACAGCGAACACCGGGGAGCTGTTTTTT; cdr3_aa: CASTLVGTANTGELFF
v_call: TRBV7-3; clone_size: NA; j_call: TRBJ2-1; d_call: TRBD1; cdr3_length: 15; cdr3_nt: TGTGCCAGCAGTAGGGACAGGGGAGGCTACAATGAGCAGTTCTTC; cdr3_aa: CASSRDRGGYNEQFF
v_call: TRBV11-2; clone_size: NA; j_call: TRBJ2-4; d_call: TRBD2; cdr3_length: 17; cdr3_nt: TGTGCCAGCAGCTTAGAGGGACTAGCGGGAGCCAGGGGAATTCAGTACTTC; cdr3_aa: CASSLEGLAGARGIQYF
v_call: TRBV27; clone_size: NA; j_call: TRBJ2-1; d_call: NA; cdr3_length: 14; cdr3_nt: TGTGCCAGCAGCCGCGTTGGCTCCTACAATGAGCAGTTCTTC; cdr3_aa: CASSRVGSYNEQFF
v_call: TRBV9; clone_size: NA; j_call: TRBJ2-5; d_call: TRBD1; cdr3_length: 14; cdr3_nt: TGTGCCAGCAGCGTCCGACAGGGACAAGAGACCCAGTACTTC; cdr3_aa: CASSVRQGQETQYF
v_call: TRBV3-1/TRBV3-2; clone_size: NA; j_call: TRBJ1-1; d_call: TRBD1; cdr3_length: 17; cdr3_nt: TGTGCCAGCAGCCCCTACACCAACAGGGGTCGGAACACTGAAGCTTTCTTT; cdr3_aa: CASSPYTNRGRNTEAFF
v_call: TRBV5-1; clone_size: once; j_call: TRBJ2-5; d_call: NA; cdr3_length: 15; cdr3_nt: TGCGCCAGCAGCTTGGGCCTCGGGAGAGGGGAGACCCAGTACTTC; cdr3_aa: CASSLGLGRGETQYF
v_call: TRBV4-2; clone_size: NA; j_call: TRBJ1-5; d_call: NA; cdr3_length: 18; cdr3_nt: TGTGCCAGCAGCCATGACTACAAACAGGGAAGGGGCAATCAGCCCCAGCATTTT; cdr3_aa: CASSHDYKQGRGNQPQHF
v_call: TRBV2; clone_size: NA; j_call: TRBJ2-7; d_call: NA; cdr3_length: 15; cdr3_nt: TGTGCCAGCAGTGAAATGGCTCTCTTCGCCCACGAGCAGTACTTC; cdr3_aa: CASSEMALFAHEQYF
v_call: TRBV6-6; clone_size: NA; j_call: TRBJ2-1; d_call: NA; cdr3_length: 13; cdr3_nt: TGTGCCAGCAGTTACACTAGGACGGGTGAGCAGTTCTTC; cdr3_aa: CASSYTRTGEQFF
v_call: TRBV29-1; clone_size: NA; j_call: TRBJ1-5; d_call: NA; cdr3_length: 10; cdr3_nt: TGCAGCGTGCTCAGTCAGCCCCAGCATTTT; cdr3_aa: CSVLSQPQHF
v_call: TRBV11-1; clone_size: once; j_call: TRBJ2-3; d_call: NA; cdr3_length: 15; cdr3_nt: TGTGCCAGCAGCCCTCCCAGGGGAGTTGGAGATACGCAGTATTTT; cdr3_aa: CASSPPRGVGDTQYF
v_call: TRBV18; clone_size: NA; j_call: TRBJ2-1; d_call: NA; cdr3_length: 14; cdr3_nt: TGTGCCAGCTCCCCTCGGACAGACGGGGATGAGCAGTTCTTC; cdr3_aa: CASSPRTDGDEQFF
v_call: TRBV7-2; clone_size: NA; j_call: TRBJ2-7; d_call: TRBD2; cdr3_length: 16; cdr3_nt: TGTGCCAGCAGCCCCCGGCTTGCGGGGGGGCCGGAGGAGCAGTACTTC; cdr3_aa: CASSPRLAGGPEEQYF
v_call: TRBV7-9; clone_size: NA; j_call: TRBJ2-1; d_call: TRBD1; cdr3_length: 15; cdr3_nt: TGTGCCAGCAGCCGGACAGGCCTCTCCTACAATGAGCAGTTCTTC; cdr3_aa: CASSRTGLSYNEQFF
v_call: TRBV19; clone_size: few; j_call: TRBJ1-6; d_call: NA; cdr3_length: 14; cdr3_nt: TGTGCCAGTAGTATTGGAGGTTATAATTCACCCCTCCACTTT; cdr3_aa: CASSIGGYNSPLHF
v_call: TRBV18; clone_size: NA; j_call: TRBJ2-3; d_call: TRBD1; cdr3_length: 15; cdr3_nt: TGTGCCAGCTCACCAGGGACAGGGCTATCAGATACGCAGTATTTT; cdr3_aa: CASSPGTGLSDTQYF
v_call: TRBV30; clone_size: NA; j_call: TRBJ1-5; d_call: TRBD1; cdr3_length: 13; cdr3_nt: TGTGCCTGGGACAGGGGTAGCAATCAGCCCCAGCATTTT; cdr3_aa: CAWDRGSNQPQHF
v_call: TRBV7-3; clone_size: NA; j_call: TRBJ1-1; d_call: NA; cdr3_length: 15; cdr3_nt: TGTGCCAGCAGCTTAGGGAGAGTGGGGAACACTGAAGCTTTCTTT; cdr3_aa: CASSLGRVGNTEAFF
v_call: TRBV10-3; clone_size: once; j_call: TRBJ1-6; d_call: NA; cdr3_length: 13; cdr3_nt: TGTGCCATCAGTGAACAGGGAAATTCACCCCTCCACTTT; cdr3_aa: CAISEQGNSPLHF
v_call: TRBV27; clone_size: NA; j_call: TRBJ1-5; d_call: TRBD1; cdr3_length: 14; cdr3_nt: TGTGCCAGCAGTCGAGACAGGGTCAATCAGCCCCAGCATTTT; cdr3_aa: CASSRDRVNQPQHF
v_call: TRBV7-2; clone_size: NA; j_call: TRBJ1-5; d_call: TRBD1; cdr3_length: 14; cdr3_nt: TGTGCCAGCAGCTTAGTAACAGGGGAACAGCCCCAGCATTTT; cdr3_aa: CASSLVTGEQPQHF
v_call: TRBV4-2; clone_size: NA; j_call: TRBJ1-2; d_call: NA; cdr3_length: 16; cdr3_nt: TGTGCCAGCAGCCAAGAGTCAGCAGGGTCTAACTATGGCTACACCTTC; cdr3_aa: CASSQESAGSNYGYTF
v_call: TRBV7-9; clone_size: NA; j_call: TRBJ2-5; d_call: TRBD1; cdr3_length: 14; cdr3_nt: TGTGCCAGCAGCGTCAGGACAGGGCAAGAGACCCAGTACTTC; cdr3_aa: CASSVRTGQETQYF
v_call: TRBV4-2; clone_size: NA; j_call: TRBJ1-1; d_call: TRBD1; cdr3_length: 16; cdr3_nt: TGTGCCAGCAGCCAAGAGGCAGGGGGTAGGCTCGGTGAAGCTTTCTTT; cdr3_aa: CASSQEAGGRLGEAFF
v_call: TRBV6-2/TRBV6-3; clone_size: NA; j_call: TRBJ2-1; d_call: NA; cdr3_length: 16; cdr3_nt: TGTGCCAGCAGCCTAGTTTTGGGTGGGGGGATCGATGAGCAGTTCTTC; cdr3_aa: CASSLVLGGGIDEQFF
v_call: TRBV28; clone_size: NA; j_call: TRBJ1-2; d_call: NA; cdr3_length: 13; cdr3_nt: TGTGCCAGCACCCCTCAGATATTCTATGGCTACACCTTC; cdr3_aa: CASTPQIFYGYTF
v_call: TRBV11-2; clone_size: NA; j_call: TRBJ2-7; d_call: NA; cdr3_length: 15; cdr3_nt: TGTGCCAGCAGCAGTAATACCGGAGCCTTATACGAGCAGTACTTC; cdr3_aa: CASSSNTGALYEQYF
v_call: TRBV18; clone_size: once; j_call: TRBJ1-1; d_call: TRBD1; cdr3_length: 15; cdr3_nt: TGTGCCAGCTCACCGGTACAGGGGTTCGACACTGAAGCTTTCTTT; cdr3_aa: CASSPVQGFDTEAFF
v_call: TRBV5-5; clone_size: once; j_call: TRBJ1-3; d_call: NA; cdr3_length: 15; cdr3_nt: TGTGCCAGCAGCTTGGACGGGAGCTCTGGAAACACCATATATTTT; cdr3_aa: CASSLDGSSGNTIYF
v_call: TRBV10-2; clone_size: NA; j_call: TRBJ2-3; d_call: TRBD2; cdr3_length: 15; cdr3_nt: TGCGCCAGCACCGGACTAGCGGGGGTCTCAGATACGCAGTATTTT; cdr3_aa: CASTGLAGVSDTQYF
v_call: TRBV5-1; clone_size: NA; j_call: TRBJ2-7; d_call: NA; cdr3_length: 14; cdr3_nt: TGCGCCAGCAGCTTTTCCCTGGTTAGCTACGAGCAGTACTTC; cdr3_aa: CASSFSLVSYEQYF
v_call: TRBV11-2; clone_size: NA; j_call: TRBJ1-6; d_call: NA; cdr3_length: 18; cdr3_nt: TGTGCCAGCAGCTCACCCCGAGGGATTGGTTTATATAATTCACCCCTCCACTTT; cdr3_aa: CASSSPRGIGLYNSPLHF
v_call: TRBV18; clone_size: few; j_call: TRBJ1-1; d_call: TRBD1; cdr3_length: 14; cdr3_nt: TGTGCCAGCTCACCCGGGACAGCGAACACTGAAGCTTTCTTT; cdr3_aa: CASSPGTANTEAFF
v_call: TRBV7-2; clone_size: NA; j_call: TRBJ1-2; d_call: NA; cdr3_length: 15; cdr3_nt: TGTGCCAGCAGCCCCCCTGGCCGCACCCAGGGTGGCTACACCTTC; cdr3_aa: CASSPPGRTQGGYTF
v_call: TRBV10-1; clone_size: NA; j_call: TRBJ2-1; d_call: TRBD2; cdr3_length: 16; cdr3_nt: TGCGCCAGCAGTGAAACTAGCGGGAGGGACTACAATGAGCAGTTCTTC; cdr3_aa: CASSETSGRDYNEQFF
v_call: TRBV2; clone_size: NA; j_call: TRBJ2-2; d_call: NA; cdr3_length: 15; cdr3_nt: TGTGCCAGCAGTCTACAGGGTGCGAACACCGGGGAGCTGTTTTTT; cdr3_aa: CASSLQGANTGELFF
v_call: TRBV7-3; clone_size: NA; j_call: TRBJ2-1; d_call: NA; cdr3_length: 19; cdr3_nt: TGTGCCAGCAGCTTATTGATCTCTATCGAAGGCTCACACAGGGAGCGGAAGTTCTTC; cdr3_aa: CASSLLISIEGSHRERKFF
v_call: TRBV5-8; clone_size: once; j_call: TRBJ2-3; d_call: NA; cdr3_length: 13; cdr3_nt: TGTGCCAGCAGGAAAAAAGGGGGAGATACGCAGTATTTT; cdr3_aa: CASRKKGGDTQYF
v_call: TRBV7-9; clone_size: NA; j_call: TRBJ1-6; d_call: NA; cdr3_length: 15; cdr3_nt: TGTGCCAGCAGCGGGACTTTGCTGGGTAATTCACCCCTCCACTTT; cdr3_aa: CASSGTLLGNSPLHF
v_call: TRBV6-2/TRBV6-3; clone_size: NA; j_call: TRBJ1-2; d_call: NA; cdr3_length: 13; cdr3_nt: TGTGCCAGCAGTCCACAGGGAGACTATGGCTACACCTTC; cdr3_aa: CASSPQGDYGYTF
v_call: TRBV2; clone_size: NA; j_call: TRBJ2-5; d_call: TRBD1; cdr3_length: 13; cdr3_nt: TGTGCCAGCAACCGGGACAGGGAAGAGACCCAGTACTTC; cdr3_aa: CASNRDREETQYF
v_call: TRBV6-5; clone_size: once; j_call: TRBJ1-2; d_call: TRBD1; cdr3_length: 14; cdr3_nt: TGTGCCAGCAGAAGGACCGGGACAGCCTATGGCTACACCTTC; cdr3_aa: CASRRTGTAYGYTF
v_call: TRBV7-2; clone_size: few; j_call: TRBJ2-7; d_call: TRBD1; cdr3_length: 14; cdr3_nt: TGTGCCAGCAGCCCGGACAGGACCTCCTACGAGCAGTACTTC; cdr3_aa: CASSPDRTSYEQYF
v_call: TRBV29-1; clone_size: NA; j_call: TRBJ2-5; d_call: NA; cdr3_length: 15; cdr3_nt: TGCAGCGTTGATCCCGACTCAGGGTACCTAGGGACCCAGTACTTC; cdr3_aa: CSVDPDSGYLGTQYF
v_call: TRBV10-2; clone_size: NA; j_call: TRBJ2-4; d_call: NA; cdr3_length: 13; cdr3_nt: TGCGCCAGTGCCTTGGGGGGACAAAACATTCAGTACTTC; cdr3_aa: CASALGGQNIQYF
v_call: TRBV5-1; clone_size: NA; j_call: TRBJ2-5; d_call: NA; cdr3_length: 12; cdr3_nt: TGCGCCAGCAGCTTGGTACTGGAGACCCAGTACTTC; cdr3_aa: CASSLVLETQYF
v_call: TRBV24-1; clone_size: NA; j_call: TRBJ2-2; d_call: NA; cdr3_length: 14; cdr3_nt: TGTGCCACCAGTGGGCCATTGAACACCGGGGAGCTGTTTTTT; cdr3_aa: CATSGPLNTGELFF